The 6 T cell receptor beta chains given below trace back to one sample, sequenced in a study of metastatic and nonmetastatic thyroid tumors. No treatment had been given to any patient before thyroid surgery. TCRdb reassembled clones from the PCR reads with MiXCR. The sample lists about 40,000 clones, about 17% seen once, with 3% to 4% in the top ten. The sequencing input was blood. The receptors were gathered from a female donor with papillary thyroid cancer or a benign thyroid nodule (not recorded which). Some clones in this sample may be carry-over from other donors' samples.

A remark on this clone: A much larger clone sits a single nucleotide away, making a read error possible. The V and J genes are TRBV19 and TRBJ2-7, with no clear D. The CDR3 contains 15 residues. Germline assignment: CDR1 LNHDA and CDR2 SQIVND (reference sequence). In DNA, the CDR3 is TGTTCCAGTAGTCTTTACATGGGGAATTCCCACGAGCAGTACTTC. It yields the protein CSSSLYMGNSHEQYF.

Many counts were recorded for this clone. The sample holds other DNA sequences that translate to the same CDR3. This chain joins TRBV7-6 and TRBJ2-4; D not certain. CDR1 SGHVS and CDR2 FNYEAQ come from the germline V gene. Trimming removed 6 bases at V and 0 bases at J, with 21 bases between. The CDR3 is 18 amino acids. The CDR3 nucleotides read TGTGCCAGCAGAACCCAACTTTCTGCCCGCATAGCCAAAAACATTCAGTACTTC. Translated, it gives CASRTQLSARIAKNIQYF.

The chain is built from TRBV20-1 and TRBJ1-6, with 7 bases identical to TRBD1. V was pared by 0 bases and J by 6 bases, with 5 bases of the junction left unmatched. Germline CDR1 and CDR2: DFQATT and SNEGSKA (reference sequence). The CDR3 contains 15 residues. The CDR3 region is CSARDTGDSNSPLHF. For the CDR3, the DNA is TGCAGTGCTAGAGATACAGGGGACAGTAATTCACCCCTCCACTTT.

There are many counts of this clone. The chain employs TRBV28 and TRBJ2-3; TRBD2 matches 13 bases. V shed 3 bases and J 3 bases; nucleotides not matched to a gene: 12. Germline V gives CDR1 MDHEN, CDR2 SYDVKM. The CDR3 loop spans 19 amino acids. CDR3 in amino acids: CASSFPGLAGALVTDTQYF. The CDR3 DNA reads TGTGCCAGCAGTTTTCCCGGACTAGCGGGGGCCCTAGTTACAGATACGCAGTATTTT.

This clone was seen at least ten times. The gene calls are TRBV7-9 and TRBJ2-1; no clear D gene. The V gene's germline CDR1 is SEHNR and CDR2 FQNEAQ (reference sequence). V lost 5 bases to trimming and J lost 9 bases, with 14 bases between them. The CDR3 is made up of 13 amino acids. The DNA for the CDR3 is TGTGCCAGCAGCCAATATAAGACGGGTGAGCAGTTCTTC. Translating it yields CASSQYKTGEQFF.

The chain employs TRBV6-5 and TRBJ2-2, with D unclear. Between the trimmed V and J ends, which lost 2 bases and 1 base, there was a span of 8 bases. CDR1 MNHEY and CDR2 SVGAGI come from the germline V gene. The CDR3 spans 15 residues. The DNA of the CDR3 is TGTGCCAGCAGTTACAACAGCGAGAACACCGGGGAGCTGTTTTTT. Translated: CASSYNSENTGELFF.